This T cell receptor (beta chain) was recorded in a study of T cell repertoires in cytomegalovirus infection (dated by TCRdb to about 2019). Looking at the study overall: The peptide stimulations were aimed at well-studied HLA-B-restricted epitopes as well as recently identified HLA-C-restricted CMV epitopes, whose presentation resists viral immunomodulation. Donor HLA type was relevant to the analysis, because carriage of CMV infection together with the matching HLA type was indicated by public TCR beta signatures. Broad study findings and their caveats: Cumulative frequency of public TCR beta family members discriminated carriers of CMV infection plus the relevant HLA type in this cohort and an independent approximately 400-donor cohort. The ex vivo response was dominated by HLA-C-restricted CMV-specific TCR beta clonotypes, which also provided the single most frequent clonotype in two of eight donors.

The sample's treatment or condition label, decoded: in vitro stimulation with specific CMV peptide epitopes to enrich CMV-specific T cells. For sequencing, an Illumina HiSeq 1500 was employed. TCRdb's own reprocessing of the public reads used fastp at Q25 and MiXCR and kept productive beta chains. Merged by CDR3 protein, the rows form single entries marked with the most common genes and DNA. The sample table contains 550,000 to 700,000 distinct CDR3 sequences; only one count was recorded for under 45% of them. The ten most abundant clones make up around 50% of the sample. The trim is 3 bases for V and 5 bases for J, with a gap of 10 bases between the germline ends. The cysteine opens and the phenylalanine closes a CDR3 of 13 amino acids. CDR3 DNA only is kept here, 39 bases in frame from base 1. Per the germline V gene, SGHTA is the CDR1 and FQGNSA is the CDR2. This clonotype turned up a few times. The clone's antigen remains unknown. Base qualities are not provided; no much larger clone lies one nucleotide away.

Rearrangement joined TRBV7-2 to TRBJ1-1; the D region possibly corresponds to TRBD1 (5 bases align). The material was cultured PBMCs, obtained from culture after CMV antigen stimulation. The sequence was obtained from a human donor in good health (CMV status not recorded). Some clones in this sample may be carry-over from other donors' samples. The sequence in DNA is TGTGCCAGCAGCTTTGGGGGGTTTACTGAAGCTTTCTTT. This is translated as CASSFGGFTEAFF.